This T cell receptor (beta chain) was documented in a study of technical replicates of blood from several donors (TCRdb year 2017). Sequences SGHVS (CDR1) and FNYEAQ (CDR2) are obtained from the germline V gene. Trimming accounts for 5 bases at V and 3 bases at J, while the number of junction bases matched to no gene is 14. Measured from the cysteine to the phenylalanine, the CDR3 is 17 residues long. The CDR3 DNA has 51 bases and is translated from base 1. To prepare the library, the immunoSEQ multiplex PCR assay was applied. Imported from immuneACCESS, the table was reduced by TCRdb to in-frame sequences with V and J called. These copies leave out some clones; in studies compared against another copy, an unresolved V gene accounts for under half, and the cause of the remainder is not known. The sample records about 83,000 clones, 91% of which are singletons. The ten largest clonotypes hold around 0.37% of the sample.

This clone occurred once. Its antigen remains unidentified. No much larger clone exists at a distance of one base, and base qualities are not known. This receptor chain uses TRBV7-6 and TRBJ2-3, with TRBD2 identical over 7 junction bases. This clonotype originated in a human donor in good health. Sequencing used T cells isolated from PBMCs. CDR3 sequence: CASSPIVSGGTTDTQYF. The bases read TGTGCCAGCAGCCCGATAGTATCGGGAGGAACGACAGATACGCAGTATTTT.